The T cell receptor beta chain under discussion was sequenced for a study of T cell clusters in autoimmune cytopenias. TRB amplification used roughly 250 ng of peripheral blood genomic DNA. One tube held mixed TRB-A and TRB-B primer pools for touch-down PCR. TCRdb reprocessed the multiplex PCR reads, keeping one entry per CDR3 protein, no DNA. The sample table includes around 1,600 distinct CDR3 sequences. Whole-study findings and limits: TRB repertoire shifts in secondary cytopenia and chronic lymphocytic leukemia mostly reflected lymphoma, not autoimmunity. The T cell clusters came from computational analysis alone and lack functional validation.

The germline gives CDR1 SGHRS, CDR2 YFSETQ. The CDR3 is made up of 17 amino acids. About this clonotype: Its antigen is undetermined.

The chain has TRBV5-1 and TRBJ1-2; as DNA is missing, the TRBD1 call by TCRdb cannot be tested. Source material: peripheral blood. The TCR sequence derives from a human donor with an autoimmune cytopenia, with autoimmune hepatitis or in good health (not recorded which). The CDR3 loop is CASSLEGTGPPYYGYTF.